This TCR beta chain emerged from a study of identical twins (dated by TCRdb to between 2015 and 2016). Some background on the complete study: The study deep-sequenced TCR alpha and beta repertoires from monozygotic twins, unrelated adults of various ages and cord blood to test whether fetal clonotypes persist. Replicate twin experiments were performed at different times using different library preparation protocols to rule out contamination.

The library relied on 5' RACE. Reads for this sample came from an Illumina HiSeq 2000. A universal primer binding site was introduced by template switching, and a unique molecular identifier was present in the final cDNA, enabling accurate counting of TCR cDNA molecules. First-strand cDNA for TCR alpha and beta chains was synthesized from specific primers in the conserved constant-segment region. To control for contamination, each cDNA library was double barcoded with a SMART-Mk sample barcode plus Illumina barcodes. Two successive PCR steps introduced TruSeq adapter sequences along with Illumina sample barcodes. The Illumina HiSeq platform was used with custom primers to sequence TCR alpha and beta cDNA libraries. On the study's bioinformatics: Raw reads were processed with MiGEC to extract unique molecular identifiers, and MiXCR was used to determine CDR3 positions. Recombination models were inferred per individual with the repgenHMM and IGoR tools using an EM algorithm. The tcR package in R was used for shared clonotype analysis, with sharing normalized by the product of cloneset sizes. Out-of-frame nonproductive sequences were analyzed to study raw recombination free of thymic and clonal selection effects. TCRdb trimmed public reads at Q25 via fastp, called clones via MiXCR and kept in-frame beta chains. Rows matching on CDR3 protein sequence are summarized as one entry with the most common DNA and genes. The V and J calls come from TCRdb's annotation, not from the publication. Present in this sample are 1.5 million to 2 million distinct CDR3 sequences, around 33% of which were seen just once. The leading ten clones occupy more than 0.25% of the sample.

Here is what the overall study found, with its caveats: Abundant cord blood beta clonotypes carried fewer insertions; young adult naive repertoires showed a weaker similar trend, while memory repertoires showed none. Out-of-frame TCR alpha sharing in monozygotic twins was systematically underestimated by recombination models, whereas sharing between unrelated individuals was in agreement with the recombination models. Zero-insertion analyses could be partly confounded by invariant T cells such as MAIT and iNKT, though diverse VJ usage argued against such confounding for most clonotypes. Conclusions relied on cross-sectional statistical analysis, since the same donors could not be followed over many years. A weaker excess of twin sharing was found in beta out-of-frame sequences because the signal-to-noise ratio was lowered by fewer shared sequences. Out-of-frame TCR alpha sequences shared between twins showed an excess of low generation-probability sequences compared with coincidental sharing between unrelated individuals.

All donors were healthy Caucasians. Trimming at the junction amounts to 0 bases on V and 11 bases on J, and the germline ends lie 13 bases apart. The cysteine opens and the phenylalanine closes a CDR3 of 13 amino acids. Here the CDR3 DNA is all that survives: 39 bases in frame from base 1. For CDR1 and CDR2, the germline V gene lists LGHNA and YNFKEQ. This clonotype was found a few times. No cognate antigen has been identified for it. No per-base quality is available; no much larger clone lies one base away. The sample taken for sequencing was cord blood. The chain is made from TRBV4-2 and TRBJ2-5; the D call is tentative, TRBD1 or TRBD2, as each matches 6 bases. The clonotype comes from a newborn girl in good health. The nucleotide sequence is TGTGCCAGCAGCCAAGAGGGGGGCAATGAGCAGTACTTC. The encoded protein is CASSQEGGNEQYF.